These 23 T cell receptor beta chains came from one sample sequenced in a study of blood T cell repertoires in COVID-19. Assay: immunoSEQ multiplex PCR; the TCRdb copy retains only in-frame clones and omits some. The sample yields fewer than 500,000 clones, more than 70% seen once. Sequencing was performed on PBMCs or T cells enriched from blood (not recorded which). The source of these receptors is a man aged 30 to 45 who had recovered from COVID-19.

This chain connects TRBV5-6 to TRBJ1-2; unclear D gene. Germline V gene data show CDR1 as SGHDT and CDR2 as YYEEEE. V was cut by 3 bases and J by 2 bases, with 17 bases left in between. This CDR3 has 16 amino acids. The CDR3 bases are TGTGCCAGCAGCTCTACAGCCCGCAGAGCCAACTATGGCTACACCTTC. It specifies CASSSTARRANYGYTF.

The chain uses TRBV10-3 and TRBJ2-2; D possibly corresponds to TRBD2 (6 bases). Germline assignment: CDR1 ENHRY and CDR2 SYGVKD. The CDR3 has 15 amino acids. Trimming took 8 bases from V and 0 from J, leaving 13 bases between them. The CDR3 protein is CAILTGGANTGELFF. For the CDR3, the DNA is TGTGCCATCCTGACCGGGGGTGCGAACACCGGGGAGCTGTTTTTT.

This chain joins TRBV30 and TRBJ1-2, with D perhaps TRBD1 (6 bases). Germline lookup yields CDR1 GTSNPN and CDR2 SVGIG (reference sequence). CDR3 length: 17 residues. The V end was cut by 0 bases, the J end by 3 bases, with 20 bases between. The CDR3 here is CAWSVPVGRGSDYGYTF. The CDR3 DNA sequence: TGTGCCTGGAGTGTACCCGTGGGCAGGGGATCGGACTATGGCTACACCTTC.

This rearrangement joins TRBV6-1 to TRBJ1-4; 8 nucleotides align to TRBD1. From germline, CDR1 is MNHNS and CDR2 SASEGT. After removal of 2 bases from V and 5 bases from J, the junction contained 4 bases not matched to a gene. The CDR3 has 15 amino acids. The CDR3 spells CASSERQGLNEKLFF. The CDR3 DNA is TGTGCCAGCAGTGAACGACAGGGGTTAAATGAAAAACTGTTTTTT.

The chain is built from TRBV9 and TRBJ1-6; D not resolved. The CDR3 runs 17 residues. Germline CDR1 is SGDLS and CDR2 is YYNGEE. V lost 6 bases to trimming and J lost 0 bases, with 16 bases between them. CDR3 region: CASTLSSGSSYNSPLHF. CDR3 DNA: TGTGCCAGCACCCTAAGCTCGGGGAGCTCCTATAATTCACCCCTCCACTTT.

This sequence joins TRBV6-5 and TRBJ2-1, with TRBD2 matching 7 bases. CDR1 MNHEY and CDR2 SVGAGI come from the germline V gene. This CDR3 has 15 residues. V trimming: 5 bases; J trimming: 4 bases; junction bases outside the gene matches: 8. CDR3 protein: CASSLSRTRYNEQFF. DNA of the CDR3: TGTGCCAGCAGTCTATCGAGGACTAGATACAATGAGCAGTTCTTC.

This clone was seen only a few times. The V gene is TRBV21-1, the J gene TRBJ1-2; the table gives TRBD1 as D, unverified against the DNA. TRBV21-1 is reported as a pseudogene. CDR3 length: 14 residues. CDR3 loop: CASSRYDTGNGYTF. For the CDR3, the DNA is TGTGCCAGCAGCAGATACGATACAGGTAATGGCTACACCTTC.

The chain has TRBV6-5 and TRBJ2-5; D gene ambiguous. The CDR3 is 10 residues long. Per germline, CDR1 MNHEY and CDR2 SVGAGI. V was pared by 6 bases and J by 4 bases, with 3 bases between. The CDR3 region is CASRLETQYF. Here the CDR3 DNA reads TGTGCCAGCAGACTAGAGACCCAGTACTTC.

The CDR3 region has the DNA TGTGCCAGCAGCGCCGGGACAGGGGGATTTTCCCTCCACTTT. It specifies CASSAGTGGFSLHF. The genes are TRBV5-5 and TRBJ1-6; 11 nucleotides line up with TRBD1. The length of the CDR3 is 14 residues. The germline V gene has CDR1 SGHKS and CDR2 YYEKEE (reference sequence). With V trimmed by 4 bases and J by 14 bases, 8 bases remained unmatched.

This chain joins TRBV7-9 and TRBJ2-3; 11 bases map to TRBD1. The V segment lost 3 bases and the J segment 5 bases; nucleotides outside the gene matches: 10. CDR3 length: 17 amino acids. Germline V gene lookup returns CDR1 SEHNR and CDR2 FQNEAQ (reference sequence). CDR3 coding DNA: TGTGCCAGCAGCTTTCTCCCCGGACAGGGGGCAGGAGATACGCAGTATTTT. This encodes CASSFLPGQGAGDTQYF.

Notes on this clone: The same CDR3 is also encoded by other DNA sequences in this sample. The chain combines TRBV2 with TRBJ1-5; 8 bases match TRBD1. CDR1 and CDR2 from the germline V gene are SNHLY and FYNNEI. Trimming at V came to 6 bases and at J to 0 bases, leaving 1 base not matched to a gene. The CDR3 extends over 14 amino acids. CDR3 residues: CASRGTGSNQPQHF. The DNA of the CDR3 is TGTGCCAGCAGGGGGACAGGTAGCAATCAGCCCCAGCATTTT.

In DNA form, the CDR3 reads TGTGCCTGGAGCTGGGCCCTGCGGGACACTGAAGCTTTCTTT. Its protein product is CAWSWALRDTEAFF. This rearrangement joins TRBV30 to TRBJ1-1; D is unclear. Deletions cut 3 bases from V and 3 bases from J, with 14 bases between. There are 14 residues in the CDR3. The germline CDR1 and CDR2 sequences are GTSNPN and SVGIG (reference sequence). Looking up the rest from reference TRBV30 and TRBJ1-1 gives the full variable domain: SQTIHQWPATLVQPVGSPLSLECTVEGTSNPNLYWYRQAAGRGLQLLFYSVGIGQISSEVPQNLSASRPQDRQFILSSKKLLLSDSGFYLCAWSWALRDTEAFFGQGTRLTVV.

This chain connects TRBV7-9 to TRBJ2-7; D is possibly TRBD1 (6 bases). Germline V gene sequence: CDR1 SEHNR, CDR2 FQNEAQ (reference sequence). V lost 2 bases and J lost 6, with 14 bases in between. This CDR3 spans 14 amino acids. DNA for the CDR3: TGTGCCAGCAGCTTACAAGGGGGATCAGGCGAGCAGTACTTC. This translates into CASSLQGGSGEQYF.

The genes are TRBV30 and TRBJ2-7; 8 positions match TRBD1. CDR1 and CDR2 (germline): GTSNPN, SVGIG (reference sequence). After removal of 4 bases from V and 4 bases from J, the junction contained 6 bases not matched to a gene. The CDR3 is 13 residues long. This CDR3 reads CAWIDRGGYEQYF. The CDR3 DNA follows: TGTGCCTGGATCGACAGGGGAGGATACGAGCAGTACTTC.

The V and J genes are TRBV12-3 or TRBV12-4 and TRBJ2-7; D possibly corresponds to TRBD2 (6 bases). The V end lost 3 bases, the J end lost 3 bases, and 6 bases lay between the germline ends. This CDR3 spans 12 amino acids. CDR3 sequence: CASSLEGYEQYF. The DNA for the CDR3 is TGTGCCAGCAGTTTGGAGGGCTACGAGCAGTACTTC.

V gene TRBV6-1 combines with J gene TRBJ1-5, with 10 positions matching TRBD1. The CDR3 runs 16 residues. Germline loops: CDR1 MNHNS, CDR2 SASEGT. The V and J ends lost 4 bases and 2 bases, in that order; junction bases with no gene match: 5. This CDR3 is CASSGPGTGGNQPQHF. CDR3 DNA: TGTGCCAGCAGTGGACCCGGGACAGGGGGCAATCAGCCCCAGCATTTT.

The chain combines TRBV18 with TRBJ1-2, with 9 positions matching TRBD1. The V gene end was trimmed by 2 bases and the J gene end by 7 bases; junction bases not matched to a gene: 8. The CDR3 consists of 15 residues. Per germline, CDR1 KGHSH and CDR2 LQKENI. For the CDR3, the DNA is TGTGCCAGCTCACCAGGGACAGGGTCTGGTGGTGGCTACACCTTC. Protein: CASSPGTGSGGGYTF. Complete variable domain (other parts from reference TRBV18 and TRBJ1-2): NAGVMQNPRHLVRRRGQEARLRCSPMKGHSHVYWYRQLPEEGLKFMVYLQKENIIDESGMPKERFSAEFPKEGPSILRIQQVVRGDSAAYFCASSPGTGSGGGYTFGSGTRLTVV.

This clone was found a few times. The CDR3 DNA reads TGCGCCAGCAGCTCCCAAGCCACGGGTTTCGCTGAAGCTTTCTTT. Its translation is CASSSQATGFAEAFF. The chain has TRBV4-1 and TRBJ1-1; D ambiguous. Germline V lookup: CDR1 MGHRA, CDR2 YSYEKL. The CDR3 runs 15 residues. Trimming took 5 bases from V and 6 from J, leaving 19 bases between them.

There are a few counts of this clone. J is TRBJ1-4 and V is TRBV20-1, with D perhaps TRBD1 (5 bases). Per the germline V gene, CDR1 is DFQATT and CDR2 is SNEGSKA (reference sequence). This CDR3 contains 14 residues. The V end was cut by 3 bases, the J end by 7 bases, with 15 bases between. The CDR3 DNA reads as TGCAGTGCTAGTACCGGGGGTCTGTCTGAAAAACTGTTTTTT. Protein: CSASTGGLSEKLFF.

The rearrangement uses TRBV27 and TRBJ1-2, with 7 nucleotides matching TRBD1. CDR3 length: 14 residues. Germline loops: CDR1 MNHEY, CDR2 SMNVEV (reference sequence). The V and J ends lost 5 bases and 6 bases, in that order; junction bases with no gene match: 9. CDR3 loop: CASSSRGASDGYTF. The DNA for the CDR3 is TGTGCCAGCAGTAGCAGGGGGGCTTCGGATGGCTACACCTTC.

The chain links TRBV6-5 to TRBJ2-2; D gene uncertain. The germline V gene has CDR1 MNHEY and CDR2 SVGAGI. V was cut by 7 bases and J by 0 bases, with 9 bases left in between. This CDR3 has 14 amino acids. The DNA of the CDR3 is TGTGCCAGCATACCCAGCGCGAACACCGGGGAGCTGTTTTTT. Translation gives CASIPSANTGELFF.

The chain is built from TRBV27 and TRBJ1-5; D is possibly TRBD1 (6 bases). V lost 8 bases to trimming and J lost 4 bases, with 15 bases between them. The length of the CDR3 is 14 residues. CDR1 is MNHEY and CDR2 is SMNVEV in the germline V gene (reference sequence). CDR3 residues: CASGGLTGNQPQHF. CDR3 nucleotide sequence: TGTGCCAGCGGGGGCTTGACGGGGAATCAGCCCCAGCATTTT.

This chain links TRBV27 with TRBJ1-2; 11 nucleotides agree with TRBD1. The V segment lost 3 bases and the J segment 4 bases; nucleotides outside the gene matches: 7. Germline CDR1 is MNHEY and CDR2 is SMNVEV (reference sequence). The CDR3 sequence is 16 residues long. The CDR3 DNA follows: TGTGCCAGCAGTTTGGGGACAGGGGGGCCAATCTATGGCTACACCTTC. It codes for CASSLGTGGPIYGYTF.